The clone carrying this TCR beta chain has just a few counts. The antigen remains unidentified. These data belong to a study of PD-1 blockade in classical Hodgkin lymphoma. Points from the study as a whole: Prior to therapy, complete responders displayed diversity much like that of newly diagnosed patients. As was reported, newly diagnosed patients showed lower baseline TCR diversity than healthy donors did.

The assay was immunoSEQ multiplex PCR, and TCRdb's table has in-frame clones only and misses some. The sample contains nearly 25,000 clones, over 60% of which appear only once. Every patient relapsed after autologous stem cell transplantation, and brentuximab vedotin exposure varied. Patients had relapsed/refractory classical Hodgkin lymphoma with complete response, partial response or progressive disease as best response. Germline CDR1 reads WSHSY; CDR2 reads SAAADI. The CDR3 consists of 18 residues. V was clipped by 4 bases and J by 4 bases; unmatched bases: 12. The chain links TRBV10-2 to TRBJ2-7, with TRBD2 matching 14 bases. This TCR was sampled from a human donor with classical Hodgkin lymphoma. The sample consisted of peripheral blood mononuclear cells (PBMCs), taken before the second cycle of nivolumab. In DNA form, the CDR3 reads TGCGCCAGCAGTGTCGGGACTAGCGGGAGTCGGGTCGGATACGAGCAGTACTTC. Its protein is CASSVGTSGSRVGYEQYF.